What follows describes a single T cell receptor (beta chain). There is no known antigen for this receptor. Base qualities are not at hand, and no much larger clone is one base apart. The data were taken from a study of post-analysis software for immune sequencing data (dated by TCRdb to 2014 to 2015). With respect to the entire study: Relapsing-remitting, secondary progressive and progressive-relapsing multiple sclerosis were recorded as disease courses, and subtype annotation was lacking for some patients. Patient repertoires were compared against 11 previously published healthy control repertoires from donors aged 6 to 25 years. A subset of samples was prepared in parallel using single-end sample barcoding, then pooled and co-amplified after Illumina adapter ligation. The full study reports these points: About 5 TRBV segments, including TRBV5-6, TRBV5-1 and TRBV20-1, were significantly more frequent in patients than controls. Direct clustering with F measure revealed strong co-clustering of samples prepared in the same batch, which led to a batch-effect correction. Compared with controls, multiple sclerosis patients had significantly lower normalized Chao1 diversity, a finding suggesting substantial peripheral T-cell clonal expansion. The multiple sclerosis patient group was slightly younger than the control group.

The library relied on PCR. TCRdb names Illumina HiSeq 2500 as the instrument used. To reduce PCR and sequencing biases, unique molecular identifiers were built into the TCR beta cDNA libraries. Roughly 0.5 million cDNA molecules were obtained per 1 to 10 million input T cells, so each molecule approximated one T cell. The same protocol used for the earlier healthy control dataset was applied to prepare and sequence the patient libraries. Samples belonging to the same batch were prepared together, multiplexed and sequenced on a shared HiSeq lane. The published analysis was carried out like this. MIGEC was used to process the raw barcoded reads, and molecular identifier groups with only a single read were discarded before consensus assembly and CDR3 extraction. Clonotype tables were post-analysed with VDJtools, and diversity was normalized by down-sampling all datasets to the smallest sample size. In repertoire overlap clustering, CDR3 amino acid sequences, but not nucleotide sequences, were matched to correct batch-related cross-sample contamination. TCRdb reprocessing: public reads trimmed at Q25 with fastp, clones called with MiXCR, in-frame beta chains kept. Each entry is one CDR3 protein sequence, shown with its most common DNA and genes. The V and J calls reflect TCRdb's pipeline rather than the authors' work. This sample has some 890,000 distinct CDR3 sequences in its table, and roughly half of those were observed once. The ten largest clones take up over 4% of the sample.

CDR1 and CDR2 were assigned from the germline V gene as SGHRS and YFSETQ. From the cysteine up to the phenylalanine, the CDR3 has a length of 16 residues. Only CDR3 DNA remains: 48 bases, in frame from the first base. V gives up 4 bases and J gives up 0 bases, and the segment between their germline ends measures 13 bases. TCR beta repertoires were profiled from peripheral blood of roughly twelve young patients with multiple sclerosis to demonstrate the VDJtools post-analysis software. The multiple sclerosis patients were children and adolescents between roughly 6 and 17 years of age. This receptor was taken from a girl under 18 with multiple sclerosis. Sequencing was carried out using blood. This chain is built from TRBV5-1 and TRBJ1-4, with a weak D call of TRBD1 (5 bases match). The base sequence is TGCGCCAGCAGCATAACGATACAGGCAACTAATGAAAAACTGTTTTTT. Its protein product is CASSITIQATNEKLFF.